The next 8 T cell receptor beta chains were all read from a single sample in a study of blood T cells in healthy people across ages. Next came a second PCR, run for about 6 to 12 cycles, which used a sample-barcoded 5' primer along with a J-beta primer mix. TCRdb re-called the 5' RACE reads through MiXCR, storing one row per CDR3 protein. The table has 1.5 million to 2 million distinct CDR3 sequences, roughly a third seen once. Sequencing was carried out using blood. The receptors stem from a woman aged 25 to 45 in good health.

This clonotype was detected a few times. The rearrangement uses TRBV27 and TRBJ1-1; D is uncertain. The CDR3 is 14 amino acids. CDR1 MNHEY and CDR2 SMNVEV come from the germline V gene (reference sequence). Trimming pared 5 bases from V and 1 base from J, leaving 11 bases between. The CDR3 nucleotides read TGTGCCAGCAGTAACCGGGAGACGAACACTGAAGCTTTCTTT. It yields the protein CASSNRETNTEAFF.

The chain carries TRBV5-1 and TRBJ2-7; D is uncertain. This CDR3 comprises 14 residues. The germline V gene has CDR1 SGHRS and CDR2 YFSETQ. With 1 base removed from V and 5 bases from J, the gap between germline ends came to 13 bases. In nucleotides, the CDR3 is TGCGCCAGCAGCTTGCTCCCAGAGAAGGACGAGCAGTACTTC. Amino acid sequence: CASSLLPEKDEQYF. Based on the CDR3 plus reference TRBV5-1 and TRBJ2-7, the full variable domain is KAGVTQTPRYLIKTRGQQVTLSCSPISGHRSVSWYQQTPGQGLQFLFEYFSETQRNKGNFPGRFSGRQFSNSRSEMNVSTLELGDSALYLCASSLLPEKDEQYFGPGTRLTVT.

The V and J genes are TRBV20-1 and TRBJ1-5; the D is unclear. The V end lost 7 bases, the J end lost 0 bases, and 16 bases lay between the germline ends. The CDR3 consists of 15 residues. Germline V gene data show CDR1 as DFQATT and CDR2 as SNEGSKA (reference sequence). CDR3 sequence reads: CSVRPGSLSNQPQHF. The CDR3 nucleotides read TGCAGTGTTCGCCCTGGGAGCCTTAGCAATCAGCCCCAGCATTTT.

V gene TRBV7-3 combines with J gene TRBJ2-1, with 10 bases matching TRBD2. Germline loops: CDR1 SGHTA, CDR2 FQGTGA. V was clipped by 3 bases and J by 6 bases; unmatched bases: 11. CDR3 length: 17 amino acids. CDR3 loop: CASSFIPIAGGGNEQFF. CDR3 coding DNA: TGTGCCAGCAGCTTCATTCCTATAGCGGGAGGAGGCAATGAGCAGTTCTTC. The full variable domain, rest sourced from reference TRBV7-3 and TRBJ2-1, is GAGVSQTPSNKVTEKGKYVELRCDPISGHTALYWYRQSLGQGPEFLIYFQGTGAADDSGLPNDRFFAVRPEGSVSTLKIQRTERGDSAVYLCASSFIPIAGGGNEQFFGPGTRLTVL.

This clonotype was seen a few times. The chain recombines TRBV7-9 with TRBJ1-5; D is undetermined. CDR3 length equals 17 residues. CDR1 is SEHNR, CDR2 FQNEAQ, per germline (reference sequence). V dropped 2 bases and J dropped 4 bases, with 18 bases sitting between them. CDR3 sequence (DNA): TGTGCCAGCAGCTTATATTTGGGCGGAAATAAGAATCAGCCCCAGCATTTT. Encoded protein: CASSLYLGGNKNQPQHF.

This clonotype was found a few times. The chain uses TRBV7-2 and TRBJ2-2, with D possibly matching TRBD2 (5 bases). CDR3 length equals 13 residues. Trimming left V 5 bases short and J 5 bases short, with 9 bases between. Germline CDR1 reads SGHTA; CDR2 reads FQGNSA. The CDR3 here is CASSVGNTGELFF. The CDR3 nucleotides are TGTGCCAGCAGCGTCGGGAATACCGGGGAGCTGTTTTTT.

The sample holds a few counts of this clonotype. The chain joins TRBV29-1 to TRBJ2-3, with 8 bases identical to TRBD2. The CDR3 is 12 residues long. From germline, CDR1 is SQVTM and CDR2 ANQGSEA. Trimming cost V 7 bases and J 5 bases; bases outside gene matches: 5. In DNA, the CDR3 is TGCAGCGGGAGTAGCGGGGAAGATACGCAGTATTTT. The encoded protein is CSGSSGEDTQYF.

This clonotype was found a few times. The chain joins TRBV27 to TRBJ2-5; D ambiguous. This CDR3 is built from 14 residues. Trimming took 5 bases from V and 0 from J, leaving 10 bases between them. CDR1 is MNHEY and CDR2 is SMNVEV in the germline V gene (reference sequence). CDR3 sequence (DNA): TGTGCCAGCAGTCTCTTTCGGTACCAAGAGACCCAGTACTTC. Translated, it gives CASSLFRYQETQYF.